This T cell receptor beta chain came from a study of cytomegalovirus exposure and HLA in healthy donors. Between the trimmed V and J ends, which lost 0 bases and 1 base, there was a span of 10 bases. Germline V CDR1 and CDR2: SGHAT, FQNNGV. The CDR3 is 15 amino acids. General study points: Some V segments, including TRBV6-2 and TRBV6-3, were excluded as indistinguishable. A later analysis appeared to link common viral pathogens to several of the most significant clusters. Association with HLA alleles at 0.05 false discovery rate was found for 16,951 TCR beta sequences in a later analysis.

Worth noting for this clone: Its target is not known.

PCR was performed using 60 Vbeta and 13 Jbeta primers. Produced via immunoSEQ multiplex PCR; TCRdb's table is partial and in-frame only. The sample totals tens of thousands of clones; its top ten clones hold 3% to 4.5%. This sequence originates from a man between 18 and 35 years old in good health and CMV-seropositive. The specimen sequenced was PBMCs. The chain combines TRBV11-2 with TRBJ2-7; D remains ambiguous. The CDR3 nucleotides are TGTGCCAGCAGCTTAGAAGCCCCTTCGTCCTACGAGCAGTACTTC. Translating it yields CASSLEAPSSYEQYF.